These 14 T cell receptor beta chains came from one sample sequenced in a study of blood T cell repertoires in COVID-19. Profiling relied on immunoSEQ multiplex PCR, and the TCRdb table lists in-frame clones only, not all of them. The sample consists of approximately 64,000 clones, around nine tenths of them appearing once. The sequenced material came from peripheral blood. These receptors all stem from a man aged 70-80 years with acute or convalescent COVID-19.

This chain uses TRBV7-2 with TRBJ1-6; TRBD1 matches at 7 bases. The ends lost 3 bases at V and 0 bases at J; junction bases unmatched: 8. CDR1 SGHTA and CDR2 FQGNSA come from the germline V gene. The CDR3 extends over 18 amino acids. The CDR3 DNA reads TGTGCCAGCAGCTTTTCCGGGACAGCGAGCTCCTATAATTCACCCCTCCACTTT. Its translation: CASSFSGTASSYNSPLHF.

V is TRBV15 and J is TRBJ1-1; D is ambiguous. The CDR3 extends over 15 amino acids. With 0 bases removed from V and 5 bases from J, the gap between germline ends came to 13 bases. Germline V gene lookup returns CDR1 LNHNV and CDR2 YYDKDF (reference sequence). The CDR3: CATSRDPSPGTEAFF. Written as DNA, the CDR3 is TGTGCCACCAGCAGAGATCCTAGCCCCGGAACTGAAGCTTTCTTT.

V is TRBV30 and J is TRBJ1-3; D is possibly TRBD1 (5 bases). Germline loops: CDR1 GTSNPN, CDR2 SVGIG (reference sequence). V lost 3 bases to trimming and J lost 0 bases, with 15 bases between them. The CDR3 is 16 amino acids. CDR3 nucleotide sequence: TGTGCCTGGAGCCGCACGGGGGTCTTCTCTGGAAACACCATATATTTT. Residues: CAWSRTGVFSGNTIYF. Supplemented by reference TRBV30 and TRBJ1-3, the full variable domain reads SQTIHQWPATLVQPVGSPLSLECTVEGTSNPNLYWYRQAAGRGLQLLFYSVGIGQISSEVPQNLSASRPQDRQFILSSKKLLLSDSGFYLCAWSRTGVFSGNTIYFGEGSWLTVV.

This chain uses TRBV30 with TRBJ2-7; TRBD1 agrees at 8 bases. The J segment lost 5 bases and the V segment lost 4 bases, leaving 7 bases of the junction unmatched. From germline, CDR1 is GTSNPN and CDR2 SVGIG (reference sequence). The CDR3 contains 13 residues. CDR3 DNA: TGTGCCTGGATCCGGACAGGGCGGCACGAGCAGTACTTC. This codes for CAWIRTGRHEQYF.

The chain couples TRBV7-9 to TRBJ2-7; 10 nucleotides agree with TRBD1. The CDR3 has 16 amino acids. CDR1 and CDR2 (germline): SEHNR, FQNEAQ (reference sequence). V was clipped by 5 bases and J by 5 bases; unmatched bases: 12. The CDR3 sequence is CASSGRPGQGYDEQYF. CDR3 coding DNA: TGTGCCAGCAGCGGAAGACCGGGACAGGGGTATGACGAGCAGTACTTC.

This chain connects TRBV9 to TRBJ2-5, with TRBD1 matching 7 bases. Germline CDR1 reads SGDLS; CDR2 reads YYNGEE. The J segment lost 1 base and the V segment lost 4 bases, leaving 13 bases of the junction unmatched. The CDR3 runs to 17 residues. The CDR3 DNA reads TGTGCCAGCAGCTCCACCTCACCGACAGGGACCCAAGAGACCCAGTACTTC. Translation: CASSSTSPTGTQETQYF.

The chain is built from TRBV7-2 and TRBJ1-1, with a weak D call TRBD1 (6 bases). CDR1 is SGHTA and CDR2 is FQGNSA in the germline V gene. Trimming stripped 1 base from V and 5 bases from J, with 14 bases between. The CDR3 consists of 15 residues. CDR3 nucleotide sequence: TGTGCCAGCAGCTTAGGTCGTGGCAGGGGTACTGAAGCTTTCTTT. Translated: CASSLGRGRGTEAFF.

The CDR3, as DNA: TGCGCCAGCAGCGTAGGACAGGCGGGCGGAAACACCATATATTTT. As protein: CASSVGQAGGNTIYF. V is TRBV5-1 and J is TRBJ1-3; 7 bases are a match to TRBD1. Trimming removed 4 bases from V and 4 bases from J; junction bases left unmatched: 8. From germline, CDR1 is SGHRS and CDR2 YFSETQ. The CDR3 spans 15 residues.

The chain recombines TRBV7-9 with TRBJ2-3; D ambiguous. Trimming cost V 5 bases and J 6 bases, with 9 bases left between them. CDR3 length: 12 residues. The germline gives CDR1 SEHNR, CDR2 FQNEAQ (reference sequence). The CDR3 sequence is CASSPRADTQYF. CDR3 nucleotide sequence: TGTGCCAGCAGCCCGCGAGCGGATACGCAGTATTTT. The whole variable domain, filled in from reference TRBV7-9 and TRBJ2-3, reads DTGVSQNPRHKITKRGQNVTFRCDPISEHNRLYWYRQTLGQGPEFLTYFQNEAQLEKSRLLSDRFSAERPKGSFSTLEIQRTEQGDSAMYLCASSPRADTQYFGPGTRLTVL.

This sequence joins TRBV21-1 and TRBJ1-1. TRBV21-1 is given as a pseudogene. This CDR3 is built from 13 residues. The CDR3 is CASSKEVRAPAFF. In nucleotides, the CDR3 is TGTGCCAGCAGCAAAGAAGTGAGGGCCCCGGCTTTCTTT.

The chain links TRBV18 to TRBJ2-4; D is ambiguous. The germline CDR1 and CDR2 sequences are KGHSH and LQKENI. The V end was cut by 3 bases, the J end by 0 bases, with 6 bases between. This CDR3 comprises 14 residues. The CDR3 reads CASSPETAKNIQYF. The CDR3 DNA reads TGTGCCAGCTCACCGGAGACAGCCAAAAACATTCAGTACTTC.

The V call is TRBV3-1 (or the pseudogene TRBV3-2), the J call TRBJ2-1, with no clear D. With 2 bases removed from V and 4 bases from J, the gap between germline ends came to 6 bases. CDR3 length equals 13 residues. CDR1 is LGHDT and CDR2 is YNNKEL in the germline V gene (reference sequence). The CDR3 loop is CASSQRRYNEQFF. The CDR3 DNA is TGTGCCAGCAGCCAACGCAGGTACAATGAGCAGTTCTTC.

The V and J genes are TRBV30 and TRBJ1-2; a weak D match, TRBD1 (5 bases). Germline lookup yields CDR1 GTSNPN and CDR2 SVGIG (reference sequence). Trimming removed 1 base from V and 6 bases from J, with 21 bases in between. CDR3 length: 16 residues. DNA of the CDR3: TGTGCCTGGAGTGCGTCGGCGGGACCGTGGCCGGATGGCTACACCTTC. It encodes CAWSASAGPWPDGYTF.

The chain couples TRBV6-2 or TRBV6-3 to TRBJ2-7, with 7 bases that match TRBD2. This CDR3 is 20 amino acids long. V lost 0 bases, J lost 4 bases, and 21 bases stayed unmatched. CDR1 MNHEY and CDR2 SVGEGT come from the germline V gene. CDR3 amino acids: CASSYSPRVLSAGRIYEQYF. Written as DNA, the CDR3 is TGTGCCAGCAGTTACTCGCCTCGCGTTCTTTCAGCGGGGCGCATATACGAGCAGTACTTC.